This T cell receptor beta chain was recorded in a study of CD8+CD57+ T cells in acquired aplastic anemia listed by TCRdb under 2018. Context from the whole study: DNA extracted from sorted CD4+ and CD8+ cells had a mean of roughly 3.4 ug, with a range of about 0.19 to 27.4 ug. Mean read counts for healthy donor samples were about 10 million for CD4+ cells and around 11 million for CD8+ cells.

TCR repertoires of sorted CD4+ and CD8+ blood T cells from severe aplastic anemia patients and healthy subjects were deep-sequenced in the study. Ficoll-Paque density gradient centrifugation was used to isolate peripheral blood mononuclear cells. CD4+ and CD8+ T cells were sorted by FACS or magnetic beads before DNA extraction. This clonotype came up once. It lacks a known antigen. This CDR3 is missing its conserved last phenylalanine or tryptophan, likely due to a read error. No DNA is shown, since the ends of the CDR3 on it are uncertain; the CDR3 is the one TCRdb lists. Including both end residues, the CDR3 is 10 amino acids long. Via the germline V gene, CDR1 is SGHTA and CDR2 FQGNSA. Genomic DNA was used as template for profiling of TCR beta VDJ combinations and CDR3 sequences. An Illumina HiSeq 2000 was the platform used for TCR repertoire sequencing. Processing in the source paper ran as follows. Repertoires were assessed using TRBV/TRBJ rearrangement plots, CDR3 size and DJ length profiles, and Simpson's diversity index. The most abundant DNA sequence in the deep sequencing data was defined as the immunodominant clone. CDR3 amino acid sequences were checked for sharing between subjects and were compared against published repertoires and the VDJdb database. In-frame beta chains were kept once TCRdb had trimmed the public reads at Q25 with fastp and called clones with MiXCR. When rows share a CDR3 protein, they turn into one entry using the most common DNA and genes. The V and J calls come from TCRdb's annotation, not from the publication. Here the sample has roughly 190,000 distinct CDR3 sequences; 54% occur a single time. The biggest ten clones account for roughly 15% of the sample.

The study at large found these results: Roughly 30 CD8+ CDR3 sequences were found to be shared between patients and controls, but these sequences appeared to be highly expressed in patients and within the immunodominant clones of the patients. CD8+ Simpson's diversity did not differ significantly between patients and healthy controls (P=0.060).

The specimen sequenced was sorted CD4+, CD8+, or CD8+CD57+ T cells (not recorded which) from PBMCs. The sequence came from a human donor in good health, serving as a control. The receptor chain draws on TRBV7-2 and TRBJ1-6. The CDR3 sequence is CASSSLGTLL.